Following are 22 T cell receptor beta chains from one sample sequenced in a study of post-analysis software for immune sequencing data. Overall study results and limits: Controls had lower frequencies than patients of about 5 TRBV segments, which included TRBV5-6, TRBV5-1 and TRBV20-1.

Researchers reported that TCR beta cDNA libraries carried unique molecular identifiers. TCRdb reanalysed the PCR reads using MiXCR and keeps one entry per CDR3 protein. This sample has hundreds of thousands of distinct CDR3 sequences; 55% to 70% occur once, and the top ten carry roughly 12%. Antigens of these TCRs are unknown. What was sequenced was blood. The receptors shown here come from a girl aged 2-9 years with multiple sclerosis.

The V and J genes are TRBV29-1 and TRBJ1-2; D is unclear. The CDR3 length is 13 residues. Germline CDR1 reads SQVTM; CDR2 reads ANQGSEA. The V end lost 3 bases, the J end lost 8 bases, and 16 bases lay between the germline ends. This CDR3 is CSVEFWGKQGYTF. The DNA for the CDR3 is TGCAGCGTTGAGTTTTGGGGTAAACAGGGCTACACCTTC.

This sequence joins TRBV27 and TRBJ2-4; TRBD2 matches 10 bases. The CDR3 contains 16 residues. The V and J ends lost 3 bases and 2 bases, in that order; junction bases with no gene match: 4. Germline loops: CDR1 MNHEY, CDR2 SMNVEV (reference sequence). CDR3 residues: CASSFRSGRSKNIQYF. DNA of the CDR3: TGTGCCAGCAGTTTTCGTAGCGGGAGGTCCAAAAACATTCAGTACTTC.

This sequence joins TRBV10-2 and TRBJ2-3, with 9 bases that match TRBD2. V shed 4 bases, J shed 6 bases, and the junction held 8 bases outside the gene matches. The germline gives CDR1 WSHSY, CDR2 SAAADI. The CDR3 is made up of 15 amino acids. As DNA, the CDR3 is TGCGCCAGCAGTGTGATGAGCGGGGGGTCCGATACGCAGTATTTT. This sequence encodes CASSVMSGGSDTQYF.

The chain employs TRBV29-1 and TRBJ1-2; perhaps TRBD1 as D (6 bases). Germline CDR1 SQVTM, CDR2 ANQGSEA. This CDR3 has 14 residues. V lost 7 bases and J lost 4, with 19 bases in between. The CDR3 DNA reads TGCAGCGGTCTCGTAGGACCACAGGGCTATGGCTACACCTTC. This encodes CSGLVGPQGYGYTF.

This clonotype was counted once. The chain is built from TRBV6-5 and TRBJ1-3; D is possibly TRBD1 (5 bases). V was pared by 7 bases and J by 1 base, with 11 bases between. The CDR3 length is 14 residues. Germline-derived CDR1 and CDR2 are MNHEY and SVGAGI. The CDR3 region has the DNA TGTGCCAGCACCCCGGGGCCATCTGGAAACACCATATATTTT. It translates to CASTPGPSGNTIYF.

This clonotype was observed a handful of times. V and J are TRBV4-2 and TRBJ1-2; no reliable D call. This CDR3 spans 12 amino acids. CDR1 LGHNA and CDR2 YNFKEQ come from the germline V gene. The V gene lost 3 bases and the J gene lost 6 bases, with 8 bases spanning the gap. The CDR3 loop reads CASSQGRDGYTF. The CDR3 DNA reads as TGTGCCAGCAGCCAGGGGAGGGATGGCTACACCTTC.

The count of this clonotype is one. V usage is TRBV29-1 and J usage is TRBJ2-1, with TRBD1 as a possible D gene (7 bases). The better agreement between TRBJ2-7 and the DNA end casts doubt on the J call. This CDR3 has 13 residues. CDR1 is SQVTM, CDR2 ANQGSEA, per germline. Here the CDR3 DNA reads TGCAGCGTGGGCGGGACAGTACACTACGAGCAGTACTTC. Translated, it gives CSVGGTVHYEQYF.

The chain recombines TRBV5-1 with TRBJ2-1, with D possibly TRBD2 on 6 matching bases. The V end was cut by 0 bases, the J end by 10 bases, with 20 bases between. Germline assignment: CDR1 SGHRS and CDR2 YFSETQ. The CDR3 has 16 amino acids. The CDR3: CASSLDSGFLQGEQFF. The CDR3 nucleotides are TGCGCCAGCAGCTTGGATAGCGGTTTCTTACAAGGGGAGCAGTTCTTC.

This clonotype showed up just a few times. V and J are TRBV11-2 and TRBJ2-4; 8 positions agree with TRBD2. Unmatched junction bases numbered 10, after V lost 5 bases and J lost 7 bases. The CDR3 contains 15 residues. Germline values: CDR1 SGHAT, CDR2 FQNNGV. CDR3 sequence: CASSERGLSKNIQYF. The CDR3 nucleotides read TGTGCCAGCAGCGAGCGGGGGCTAAGTAAGAACATTCAGTACTTC. Using reference TRBV11-2 and TRBJ2-4 for the parts outside the CDR3, the full variable domain is EAGVAQSPRYKIIEKRQSVAFWCNPISGHATLYWYQQILGQGPKLLIQFQNNGVVDDSQLPKDRFSAERLKGVDSTLKIQPAKLEDSAVYLCASSERGLSKNIQYFGAGTRLSVL.

CDR3 DNA sequence: TGCCCAAGTCCAGGGGCGCGTGGCACAGATACGCAGTATTTT. Protein sequence: CPSPGARGTDTQYF. J is TRBJ2-3 and V is TRBV29-1; D is perhaps TRBD1 (6 bases). In germline, CDR1 is SQVTM, CDR2 ANQGSEA. There are 14 residues in the CDR3.

The chain joins TRBV29-1 to TRBJ2-3; D gene uncertain. Germline V lookup: CDR1 SQVTM, CDR2 ANQGSEA. Between the trimmed V and J ends, which lost 8 bases and 2 bases, there was a span of 14 bases. The CDR3 has 13 amino acids. CDR3 sequence: CSLLGRYTDTQYF. CDR3 nucleotide sequence: TGCAGCCTCCTAGGACGGTACACAGATACGCAGTATTTT.

V and J are TRBV29-1 and TRBJ1-1; D is unclear. The CDR3 covers 12 residues. Germline V gene data show CDR1 as SQVTM and CDR2 as ANQGSEA. The V end was cut by 6 bases, the J end by 3 bases, with 11 bases between. CDR3 loop: CSVGVIDTEAFF. CDR3 nucleotide sequence: TGCAGCGTCGGGGTGATCGACACTGAAGCTTTCTTT.

The rearrangement joins TRBV12-3 or TRBV12-4 to TRBJ1-5; unclear D gene. V was pared by 5 bases and J by 0 bases, with 14 bases between. The CDR3 is 16 amino acids. CDR3 DNA sequence: TGTGCCAGCAGTCGGTTCCCGGGAGATAGCAATCAGCCCCAGCATTTT. Translation gives CASSRFPGDSNQPQHF.

This clonotype showed up just a few times. This chain joins TRBV5-1 and TRBJ2-1; 11 bases line up with TRBD2. The CDR3 contains 16 residues. J lost 4 bases, V lost 2 bases, and 5 bases had no gene match. Germline V gene data show CDR1 as SGHRS and CDR2 as YFSETQ. CDR3 protein: CASSFGGTSGYNEQFF. CDR3 sequence (DNA): TGCGCCAGCAGCTTCGGCGGGACTAGCGGTTACAATGAGCAGTTCTTC.

The V gene is TRBV27, the J gene TRBJ2-7; TRBD1 agrees at 11 bases. CDR1 is MNHEY, CDR2 SMNVEV, per germline (reference sequence). The CDR3 has 16 amino acids. With 3 bases clipped from V and 3 bases from J, the junction kept 7 bases outside the gene matches. This chain's CDR3 is CASSFSGTGGGYEQYF. The CDR3 nucleotides read TGTGCCAGCAGTTTCTCCGGGACAGGGGGAGGCTACGAGCAGTACTTC.

The gene calls are TRBV27 and TRBJ1-2, with 8 nucleotides matching TRBD1. V lost 0 bases and J lost 6; bases outside the gene matches: 3. The CDR3 extends over 14 amino acids. Germline lookup yields CDR1 MNHEY and CDR2 SMNVEV (reference sequence). In nucleotides, the CDR3 is TGTGCCAGCAGTTTATCGACGACAGGGGATGGCTACACCTTC. Protein: CASSLSTTGDGYTF.

The gene calls are TRBV6-2 or TRBV6-3 and TRBJ2-1; 15 nucleotides match TRBD2. J gave up 6 bases and V 5 bases, and 2 bases lay outside the gene matches. The V gene's germline CDR1 is MNHEY and CDR2 SVGEGT. CDR3 length: 15 amino acids. In nucleotides, the CDR3 is TGTGCCAGCAGTCGGACTAGCGGGGGGGGCAATGAGCAGTTCTTC. It codes for CASSRTSGGGNEQFF.

This clonotype occurred a few times. The CDR3 nucleotides are TGTGCCAGCTCACCACCGGACAGGGGCAATCAGCCCCAGCATTTT. Translating it yields CASSPPDRGNQPQHF. The gene calls are TRBV18 and TRBJ1-5; 8 bases are shared with TRBD1. The CDR3 has 15 amino acids. V lost 0 bases to trimming and J lost 2 bases; unmatched junction nucleotides: 0. Germline V CDR1 and CDR2: KGHSH, LQKENI.

This clonotype was recorded only once. The V and J genes are TRBV29-1 and TRBJ2-1, with a weak D call TRBD1 (6 bases). V lost 1 base and J 2 bases, leaving 12 bases between the germline ends. The CDR3 length is 15 residues. CDR1 SQVTM and CDR2 ANQGSEA come from the germline V gene. CDR3 in amino acids: CSVEVPDRPYNEQFF. The CDR3 DNA reads TGCAGCGTTGAAGTTCCGGACAGACCCTACAATGAGCAGTTCTTC.

The rearrangement links TRBV4-2 to TRBJ2-1; D is unclear. In germline, CDR1 is LGHNA, CDR2 YNFKEQ. The V gene lost 6 bases and the J gene lost 9 bases, with 21 bases spanning the gap. CDR3 size: 15 residues. The CDR3 coding sequence is TGTGCCAGCAGATCGGCCCAGATTGCCCTCACTGAGCAGTTCTTC. Encoded protein: CASRSAQIALTEQFF.

Note on this clonotype: The junction shows a germline mismatch at one end, possibly a read error. The chain links TRBV14 to TRBJ2-7; TRBD1 agrees at 9 bases. The CDR3 runs 15 residues. Germline-derived CDR1 and CDR2 are SGHDN and FVKESK. The CDR3 DNA reads TGTGCCAGCAGCCAAACGGACAGGGGTTACTACGAGCAGTACTTT. Translated: CASSQTDRGYYEQYF.

This rearrangement joins TRBV3-1 to TRBJ1-1; D is undetermined. This CDR3 has 13 amino acids. Germline V gene data show CDR1 as LGHDT and CDR2 as YNNKEL (reference sequence). V lost 1 base and J 1 base, leaving 4 bases between the germline ends. This CDR3 is CASSQVANTEAFF. The CDR3 region has the DNA TGTGCCAGCAGCCAAGTGGCGAACACTGAAGCTTTCTTT.